This T cell receptor (beta chain) derives from a study of monozygotic twins with inflammatory bowel disease. Findings and limits, study-wide: IBD patients shared fewer clonotypes with others than healthy twins, especially with disease activity.

Template switching incorporated UMIs with a 6-nucleotide sample barcode. TCRdb reprocessed the 5' RACE reads; each CDR3 protein has one entry and no DNA is given. The listing contains around 230,000 distinct CDR3 sequences. Worth noting for this clonotype: Its antigen is not known.

The length of the CDR3 is 14 residues. Germline V gives CDR1 MNHEY, CDR2 SVGAGI. The V call is TRBV6-5, the J call TRBJ1-1. The clonotype was recovered from a human donor with ulcerative colitis or Crohn's disease, or a healthy co-twin of an affected twin (not recorded which). The specimen sequenced was blood. CDR3 sequence reads: CASSYAAMNTEAFF.